This is a list of T cell receptor beta chains from one sample in a study of blood T cells in healthy people across ages. TCRdb reprocessed the 5' RACE reads via MiXCR and lists one record per CDR3 protein. Of some 550,000 distinct CDR3 sequences listed, 40% to 50% are singletons. What was sequenced was blood. These receptors were obtained from an elderly man in good health. CDR3s include the opening cysteine and the closing phenylalanine or tryptophan. A D gene is named only where the DNA matches it firmly. Not every row has a clone size; where given, it reads once, few, many or a size class.

v_call	j_call	d_call	clone_size	cdr3_nt	cdr3_aa
TRBV6-1	TRBJ2-3	TRBD1	.	TGTGCCAGCAGTGAAGACAGGGGTCCAGATACGCAGTATTTT	CASSEDRGPDTQYF
TRBV25-1	TRBJ2-3	.	.	TGTGCCAGCAGGGCCAGGGGCGCAGATACGCAGTATTTT	CASRARGADTQYF
TRBV7-2	TRBJ2-2	TRBD1	.	TGTGCCAGCAGCGTCGGGACAGTCGGGGAGCTGTTTTTT	CASSVGTVGELFF
TRBV12-3/TRBV12-4	TRBJ1-2	.	.	TGTGCCAGCAGCCCACAGTCCTTCTATGGCTACACCTTC	CASSPQSFYGYTF
TRBV29-1	TRBJ2-1	TRBD2	.	TGCGGCGCTGTCACTAGCGGGAGTACAAATGAGCAGTTCTTC	CGAVTSGSTNEQFF
TRBV28	TRBJ2-1	.	.	TGTGCCAGCAGGCAGGGTTCCCATGAGCAGTTCTTC	CASRQGSHEQFF
TRBV24-1	TRBJ2-1	.	.	TGTGCCACCCGTGATTCCTGGAGGGACAATGAGCAGTTCTTC	CATRDSWRDNEQFF
TRBV7-2	TRBJ1-2	TRBD1	few	TGTGCCAGCAGCTTAGGAGGCGACAGGGCCTCCTATGGCTACACCTTC	CASSLGGDRASYGYTF
TRBV12-3/TRBV12-4	TRBJ1-1	TRBD1	once	TGTGCCAGCACCCAGACAGGGGGTCGGACTGAAGCTTTCTTT	CASTQTGGRTEAFF
TRBV4-3	TRBJ2-3	.	.	TGCGCCAGCAGCCAACAACAAGGAGATACGCAGTATTTT	CASSQQQGDTQYF
TRBV12-3/TRBV12-4	TRBJ1-2	.	few	TGTGCCAGCAGTTACATCCAGGGACATGGCTACACCTTC	CASSYIQGHGYTF
TRBV29-1	TRBJ2-7	.	few	TGCAGCGTTGGGTCAGGGGCCGAGCAGTACTTC	CSVGSGAEQYF
TRBV27	TRBJ2-7	.	once	TGTGCCAGCTCCCGTAGGTATAACTACGAGCAGTACTTC	CASSRRYNYEQYF
TRBV5-1	TRBJ2-1	.	few	TGCGCCAGCAGCTTGGATTCACAGGGCAATGAGCAGTTCTTC	CASSLDSQGNEQFF
TRBV9	TRBJ2-7	.	.	TGTGCCAGCAGCGTAGATGGAAATTACAATGAGCAGTACTTC	CASSVDGNYNEQYF
TRBV10-3	TRBJ2-7	TRBD2	few	TGTGCCATCAGTGAGTCTGGGGGAGCGGGGATCGCCTACGAGCAGTACTTC	CAISESGGAGIAYEQYF
TRBV10-3	TRBJ2-5	.	.	TGTGCCATCAGTGAGAACCAAGAGACCCAGTACTTC	CAISENQETQYF
TRBV29-1	TRBJ2-3	TRBD2	.	TGCAGCGTTGAGGGTGGCCTAGCGGGGTATAGCACAGATACGCAGTATTTT	CSVEGGLAGYSTDTQYF
TRBV12-3/TRBV12-4	TRBJ2-3	.	.	TGTGCCAGCAGAACGGGAAGGCTTTTGGCCTCCACAGATACGCAGTATTTT	CASRTGRLLASTDTQYF
TRBV6-5	TRBJ2-1	.	many	TGTGCCAGCAGTTACTCGACAGGACCCAATGAGCAGTTCTTC	CASSYSTGPNEQFF
TRBV20-1	TRBJ2-1	TRBD2	.	TGCAGTGCCAAGGGACTAGTAAATGAGCAGTTCTTC	CSAKGLVNEQFF
TRBV20-1	TRBJ2-7	.	.	TGCAGTGCTACATCGACGGATTCCTACGAGCAGTACTTC	CSATSTDSYEQYF